This record concerns one T cell receptor beta chain sequence. The germline V gene has CDR1 MNHNY and CDR2 SVGAGI (reference sequence). The junction had 14 bases not matched to a gene; V was cut back by 6 bases and J by 11 bases. The CDR3 is 14 residues long. TCRdb ran MiXCR on the 5' RACE reads and lists one entry per CDR3 protein. This table holds almost 250,000 distinct CDR3 sequences, 15% found once. The sample originates from a study of T-cell memory formation after mild COVID-19. The rearrangement links TRBV6-6 to TRBJ1-2; 8 positions match TRBD1. The receptor was isolated from an adult woman who had mild COVID-19 (a few samples of this study predate the infection). Cell type and time point are not known. Sequenced: PBMCs or a T cell subset sorted from them (not recorded which). CDR3 sequence reads: CASRTTGAFLEYTF. The CDR3 DNA reads TGTGCCAGCAGGACGACAGGGGCGTTTTTAGAGTACACCTTC.